The clone carrying this TCR beta chain was seen a few times. TCRdb reprocessed the RT-PCR reads via MiXCR and lists one record per CDR3 protein. There are 650,000 to 800,000 distinct CDR3 sequences in the sample; approximately 14% occur only once, and about 3.9% lies in the top ten. The length of the CDR3 is 12 residues. V lost 5 bases and J 6 bases, leaving 10 bases between the germline ends. Germline V gives CDR1 DFQATT, CDR2 SNEGSKA (reference sequence). The rearrangement joins TRBV20-1 to TRBJ2-2; D gene ambiguous. The sequence was collected from a female donor in good health, serving as a healthy control. Sequencing was carried out using memory CD4+ T cells from blood. CDR3 in amino acids: CSASQWAGELFF. In DNA form, the CDR3 reads TGCAGTGCTTCCCAGTGGGCCGGGGAGCTGTTTTTT.